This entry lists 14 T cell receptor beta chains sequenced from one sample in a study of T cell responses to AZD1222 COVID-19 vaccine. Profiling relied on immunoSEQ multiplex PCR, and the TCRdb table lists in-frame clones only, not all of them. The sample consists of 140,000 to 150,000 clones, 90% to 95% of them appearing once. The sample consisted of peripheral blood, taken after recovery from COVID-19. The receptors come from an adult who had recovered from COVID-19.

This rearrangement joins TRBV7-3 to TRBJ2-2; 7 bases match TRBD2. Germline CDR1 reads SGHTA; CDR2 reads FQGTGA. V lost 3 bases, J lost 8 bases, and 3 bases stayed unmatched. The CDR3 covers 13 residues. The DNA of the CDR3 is TGTGCCAGCAGCTTGCGGGGGACTGGGGAGCTGTTTTTT. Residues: CASSLRGTGELFF.

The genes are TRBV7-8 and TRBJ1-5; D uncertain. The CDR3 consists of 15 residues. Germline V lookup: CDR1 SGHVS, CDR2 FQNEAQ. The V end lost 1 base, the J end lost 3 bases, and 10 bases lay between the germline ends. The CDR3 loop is CASSLVLSPNQPQHF. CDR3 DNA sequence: TGTGCCAGCAGCTTAGTGTTGAGTCCCAATCAGCCCCAGCATTTT.

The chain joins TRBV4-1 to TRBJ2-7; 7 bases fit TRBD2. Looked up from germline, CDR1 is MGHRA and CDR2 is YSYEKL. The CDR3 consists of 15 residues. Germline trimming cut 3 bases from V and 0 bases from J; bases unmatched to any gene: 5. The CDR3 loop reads CASSQSSGNSYEQYF. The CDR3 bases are TGCGCCAGCAGCCAGTCTAGCGGAAACTCCTACGAGCAGTACTTC.

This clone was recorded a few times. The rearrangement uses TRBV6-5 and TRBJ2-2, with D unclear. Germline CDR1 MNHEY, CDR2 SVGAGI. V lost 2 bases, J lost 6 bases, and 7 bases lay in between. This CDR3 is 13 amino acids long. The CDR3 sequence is CASSYTFAGELFF. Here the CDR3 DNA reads TGTGCCAGCAGTTACACCTTTGCCGGGGAGCTGTTTTTT.

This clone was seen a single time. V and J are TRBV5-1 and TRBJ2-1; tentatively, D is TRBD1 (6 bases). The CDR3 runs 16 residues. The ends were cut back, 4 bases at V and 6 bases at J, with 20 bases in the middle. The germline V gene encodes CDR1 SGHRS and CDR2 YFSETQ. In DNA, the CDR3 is TGCGCCAGCAGCATAACTTCCAGGGGTTTGGGCAATGAGCAGTTCTTC. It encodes CASSITSRGLGNEQFF.

The CDR3 coding sequence is TGCAGCGTTGGGGAGTCCTTGGGGGAGCAGTACTTC. As protein: CSVGESLGEQYF. The genes are TRBV29-1 and TRBJ2-7; D possibly corresponds to TRBD2 (5 bases). CDR3 length equals 12 residues. From germline, CDR1 is SQVTM and CDR2 ANQGSEA. V lost 4 bases, J lost 7 bases, and 14 bases lay in between.

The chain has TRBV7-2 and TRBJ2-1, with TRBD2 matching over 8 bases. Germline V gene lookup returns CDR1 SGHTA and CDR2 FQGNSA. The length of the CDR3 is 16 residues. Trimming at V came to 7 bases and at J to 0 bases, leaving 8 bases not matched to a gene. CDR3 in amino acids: CASNRLASSSYNEQFF. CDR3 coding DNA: TGTGCCAGCAACAGACTAGCGTCTAGCTCCTACAATGAGCAGTTCTTC.

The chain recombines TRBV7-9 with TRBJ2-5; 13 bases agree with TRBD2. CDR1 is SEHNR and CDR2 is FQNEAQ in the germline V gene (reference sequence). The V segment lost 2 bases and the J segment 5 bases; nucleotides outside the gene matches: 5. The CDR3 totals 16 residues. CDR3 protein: CASSLRLAGGWETQYF. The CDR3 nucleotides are TGTGCCAGCAGCTTAAGACTAGCGGGAGGCTGGGAGACCCAGTACTTC.

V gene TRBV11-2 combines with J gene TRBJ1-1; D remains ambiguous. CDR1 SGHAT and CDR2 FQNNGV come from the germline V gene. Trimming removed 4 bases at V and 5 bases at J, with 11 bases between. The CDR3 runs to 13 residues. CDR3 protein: CASSSTGRTEAFF. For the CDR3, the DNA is TGTGCCAGCAGCTCCACCGGTAGGACTGAAGCTTTCTTT.

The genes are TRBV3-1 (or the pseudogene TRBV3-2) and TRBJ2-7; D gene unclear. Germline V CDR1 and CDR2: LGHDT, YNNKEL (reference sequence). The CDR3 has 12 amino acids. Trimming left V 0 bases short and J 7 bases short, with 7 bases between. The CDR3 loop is CASSQDRMEQYF. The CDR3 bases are TGTGCCAGCAGCCAAGATAGGATGGAGCAGTACTTC.

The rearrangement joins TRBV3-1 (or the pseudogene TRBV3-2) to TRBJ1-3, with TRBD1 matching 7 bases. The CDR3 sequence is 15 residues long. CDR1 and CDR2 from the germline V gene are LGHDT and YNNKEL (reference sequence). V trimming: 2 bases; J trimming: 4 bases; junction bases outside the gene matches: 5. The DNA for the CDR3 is TGTGCCAGCAGCCAAATCGACAGGGAGGGAAACACCATATATTTT. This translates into CASSQIDREGNTIYF.

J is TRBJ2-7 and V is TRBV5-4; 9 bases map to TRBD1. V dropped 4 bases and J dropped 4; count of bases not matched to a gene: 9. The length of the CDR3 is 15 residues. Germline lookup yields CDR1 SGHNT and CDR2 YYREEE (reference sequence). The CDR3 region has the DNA TGTGCCAGCAGCGTGACAGGGGGGCAATCTTACGAGCAGTACTTC. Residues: CASSVTGGQSYEQYF.

This chain's CDR3 is CASSSQGAYNEQFF. CDR3 coding DNA: TGTGCCAGTAGTTCACAGGGGGCATACAATGAGCAGTTCTTC. The rearrangement uses TRBV19 and TRBJ2-1, with 9 bases fitting TRBD1. Germline V lookup: CDR1 LNHDA, CDR2 SQIVND (reference sequence). This CDR3 spans 14 amino acids. J gave up 4 bases and V 5 bases, and 3 bases lay outside the gene matches.

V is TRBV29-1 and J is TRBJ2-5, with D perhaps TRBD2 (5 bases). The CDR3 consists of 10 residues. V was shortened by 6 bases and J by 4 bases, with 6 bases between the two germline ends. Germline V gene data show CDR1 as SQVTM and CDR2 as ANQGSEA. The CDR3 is CSVLGETQYF. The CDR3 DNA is TGCAGCGTACTAGGAGAGACCCAGTACTTC.